The sequence of this T cell receptor beta chain was determined in a study of blood T cell repertoires in COVID-19 (dated by TCRdb to the early 2020s). For the wider study: The collaborator samples originated in the United States, Italy and Spain and spanned the acute and convalescent phases of COVID-19. Subjects who had been exposed to COVID-19, were actively infected with it, or had recovered from it provided the deeply sampled blood TCRbeta repertoires that made up the dataset. The material from the prospective study consisted of cDNA or gDNA derived from T cells, B-cell-depleted T cells, or PBMCs. Samples were obtained from the ongoing ImmuneRACE study (first 160 participants) and from 1,254 subjects provided by 6 global collaborators. HLA class I and class II types, where available, came from metadata supplied by the sample provider rather than from assay-based typing. The repertoires were made available in a free public database intended to serve as a resource for research on the immune response to SARS-CoV-2. A de-identified subject ID, COVID-19 status, age in years and sex were almost always included in the sample metadata. Summary of the overall study and its limitations: How much clinical and demographic metadata was included differed by source and by participant, and the metadata was provided uncurated.

For this clone: Which antigen it targets is not known. No base-level quality is on record; no much larger clone is a single base apart.

The immunoSEQ Assay, a bias-controlled multiplex PCR, was used to amplify TCRbeta CDR3 regions from genomic DNA. For the original study's pipeline: The number of nucleated cells in each sample was estimated by amplification of reference gene primers within the assay. To quantify the absolute abundance of each unique TCRbeta CDR3 rearrangement, sequence reads were collapsed and filtered. For each sample, productive Simpson clonality was calculated as the square root of Simpson's diversity index over productive rearrangements. TCRdb took over this immuneACCESS table, retaining in-frame rearrangements with V and J assigned. Such tables are incomplete; in checked studies, under half of the missing clones stem from an unresolved V gene, and the remainder is unexplained. V and J calls and clone size follow that table, whereas D and trimming were derived from the DNA. Recorded for this sample are approximately 62,000 clones; 75% to 85% of them occurred a single time. Clones ranked in the top ten supply just under 15% of the sample.

From the germline V gene, CDR1 is MNHEY and CDR2 is SVGEGT. V is trimmed back by 0 bases and J by 4 bases, and the junction contains 4 bases that no gene match accounts for. Its CDR3 holds 15 amino acids, cysteine through phenylalanine. The entry retains the CDR3 DNA only, 45 bases that are in frame from base 1. The collaborating institutions used their own protocols to collect whole blood in K2EDTA tubes. For TCRbeta analysis, collaborator samples were shipped as frozen whole blood, as isolated PBMCs, or as DNA extracted from either sample type. The sequenced sample was peripheral blood. This chain is built from TRBV6-2 or TRBV6-3 and TRBJ2-5, and 8 bases in between align with TRBD1. The sequence derives from an older man with acute or convalescent COVID-19. The DNA reads as follows: TGTGCCAGCAGTTACTCGAAAGACAGGGGAGAGACCCAGTACTTC. The encoded protein is CASSYSKDRGETQYF.